This T cell receptor beta chain was identified during a study of response to subunit inactivated influenza vaccine. TCRdb independently ran MiXCR on the RT-PCR reads; one entry per CDR3 protein. The sample has about 830,000 distinct CDR3 sequences, around 18% seen once. Points on this clonotype: The antigen remains unidentified.

Trimming took 6 bases from V and 5 from J; bases not matched to a gene: 11. CDR1 and CDR2 (germline): MDHEN, SYDVKM. The CDR3 is made up of 16 amino acids. Study conclusions and caveats: A suggestion made by the authors is that each seasonal influenza vaccination recruits few new T cells.

The chain has TRBV28 and TRBJ2-5; 11 positions match TRBD2. Sequencing was performed on PBMCs from blood, taken about 5 days after vaccination. This TCR was sampled from a man between 45 and 60 years old who received an inactivated influenza vaccine. CDR3 nucleotide sequence: TGTGCCAGCAGCCGGATCCTAGCGGGAGGAGGTGAGACCCAGTACTTC. This gives the protein CASSRILAGGGETQYF.